This T cell receptor beta chain was found in a study of T cell responses to AZD1222 COVID-19 vaccine. Regarding the study as a whole: Targeting of unmutated variant regions was reportedly seen in nearly half of spike-specific TCRs. Spike-specific TCR repertoires showed rising breadth and depth after two AZD1222 doses. After the peak T cell response, and only then, were repertoires sampled. The donor group comprised mostly white British people and more females; the analysis possibly underestimated clonal diversity.

The protocol was immunoSEQ multiplex PCR, while the TCRdb copy is restricted to in-frame clones and leaves out a portion. The table lists some 120,000 clones, 87% of them singletons. Of note for this clone: Its cognate antigen is unknown.

Sequenced material: peripheral blood, taken on day 0 of AZD1222 vaccination. This TCR was sampled from an adult in good health.

In DNA form, the CDR3 reads TGCAGCGTTGAGCTTAAGGATTACGAGCAGTACTTC. Amino acids: CSVELKDYEQYF. This rearrangement joins TRBV29-1 to TRBJ2-7; no clear D gene. Trimming removed 3 bases at V and 4 bases at J, with 10 bases between. Germline CDR1 is SQVTM and CDR2 is ANQGSEA. This CDR3 has 12 amino acids.